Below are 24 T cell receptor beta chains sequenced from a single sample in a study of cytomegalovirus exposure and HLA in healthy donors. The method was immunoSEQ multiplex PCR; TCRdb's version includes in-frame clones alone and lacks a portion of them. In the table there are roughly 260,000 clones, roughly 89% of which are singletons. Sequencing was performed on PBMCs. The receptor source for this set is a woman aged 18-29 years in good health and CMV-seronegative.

CDR3 region: CATSRDFLGGASTDTQYF. The CDR3 bases are TGTGCCACCAGCAGAGATTTCCTGGGGGGTGCTAGCACAGATACGCAGTATTTT. V gene TRBV15 combines with J gene TRBJ2-3; D may be TRBD2 (6 bases). V was clipped by 0 bases and J by 0 bases, with 16 bases between them. Germline CDR1 is LNHNV and CDR2 is YYDKDF (reference sequence). This CDR3 is built from 18 residues.

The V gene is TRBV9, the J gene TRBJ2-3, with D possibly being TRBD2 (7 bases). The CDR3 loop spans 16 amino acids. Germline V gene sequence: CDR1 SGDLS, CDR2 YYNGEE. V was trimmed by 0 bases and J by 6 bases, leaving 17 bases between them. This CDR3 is CASSVGVGGPLDTQYF. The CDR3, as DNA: TGTGCCAGCAGCGTAGGTGTGGGGGGGCCGCTTGATACGCAGTATTTT.

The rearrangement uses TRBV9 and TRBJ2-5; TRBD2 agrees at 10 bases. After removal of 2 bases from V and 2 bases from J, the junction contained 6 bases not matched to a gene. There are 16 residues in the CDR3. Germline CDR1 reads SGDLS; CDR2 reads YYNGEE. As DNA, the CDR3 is TGTGCCAGCAGCGTGGGGATACTAGCGGGACAAGAGACCCAGTACTTC. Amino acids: CASSVGILAGQETQYF.

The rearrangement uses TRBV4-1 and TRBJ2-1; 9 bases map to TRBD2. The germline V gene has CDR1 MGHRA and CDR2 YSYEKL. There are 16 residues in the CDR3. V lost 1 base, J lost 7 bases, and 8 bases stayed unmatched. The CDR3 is CASSQVGGGVRNEQFF. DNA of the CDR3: TGCGCCAGCAGCCAAGTTGGCGGGGGGGTTAGGAATGAGCAGTTCTTC.

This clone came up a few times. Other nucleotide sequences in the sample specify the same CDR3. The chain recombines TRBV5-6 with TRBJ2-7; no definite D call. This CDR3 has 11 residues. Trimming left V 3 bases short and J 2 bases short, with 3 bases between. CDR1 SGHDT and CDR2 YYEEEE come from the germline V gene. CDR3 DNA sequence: TGTGCCAGCAGCTCAGCCTACGAGCAGTACTTC. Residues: CASSSAYEQYF.

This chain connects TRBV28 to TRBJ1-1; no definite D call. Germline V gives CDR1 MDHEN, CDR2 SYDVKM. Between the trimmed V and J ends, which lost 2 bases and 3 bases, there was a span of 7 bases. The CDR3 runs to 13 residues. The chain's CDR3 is CASSLGLYTEAFF. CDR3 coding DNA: TGTGCCAGCAGTTTAGGACTGTACACTGAAGCTTTCTTT.

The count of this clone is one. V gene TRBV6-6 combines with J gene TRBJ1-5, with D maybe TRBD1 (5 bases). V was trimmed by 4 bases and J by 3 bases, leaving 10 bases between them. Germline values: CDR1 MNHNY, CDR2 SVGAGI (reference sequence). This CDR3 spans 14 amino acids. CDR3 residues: CASSLDSPNQPQHF. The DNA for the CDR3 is TGTGCCAGCAGTTTAGACAGCCCCAATCAGCCCCAGCATTTT.

CDR3 in DNA: TGCAGCGCACTACCACAGGGGGCGAACACCGGGGAGCTGTTTTTT. This sequence encodes CSALPQGANTGELFF. The chain links TRBV29-1 to TRBJ2-2; 8 nucleotides align to TRBD1. Germline CDR1 is SQVTM and CDR2 is ANQGSEA. With V trimmed by 7 bases and J by 0 bases, 7 bases remained unmatched. The CDR3 spans 15 residues.

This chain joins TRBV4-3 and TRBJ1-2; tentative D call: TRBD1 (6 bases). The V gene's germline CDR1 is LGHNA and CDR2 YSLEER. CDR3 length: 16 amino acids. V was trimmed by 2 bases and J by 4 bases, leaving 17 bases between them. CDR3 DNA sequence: TGCGCCAGCAGCCAATCGGGGGGGGGCAATTCCTATGGCTACACCTTC. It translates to CASSQSGGGNSYGYTF.

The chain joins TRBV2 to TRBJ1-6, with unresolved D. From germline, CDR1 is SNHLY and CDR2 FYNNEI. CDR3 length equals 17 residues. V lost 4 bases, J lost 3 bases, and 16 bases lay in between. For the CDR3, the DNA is TGTGCCAGCAGTGGTTGGGTGCACGGAGACTATAATTCACCCCTCCACTTT. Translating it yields CASSGWVHGDYNSPLHF.

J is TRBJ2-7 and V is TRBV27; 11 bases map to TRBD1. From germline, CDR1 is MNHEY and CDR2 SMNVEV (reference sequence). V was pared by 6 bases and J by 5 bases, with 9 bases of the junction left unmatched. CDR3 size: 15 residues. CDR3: CASSSQGQGANEQYF. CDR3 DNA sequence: TGTGCCAGCAGCAGCCAAGGACAGGGGGCGAACGAGCAGTACTTC.

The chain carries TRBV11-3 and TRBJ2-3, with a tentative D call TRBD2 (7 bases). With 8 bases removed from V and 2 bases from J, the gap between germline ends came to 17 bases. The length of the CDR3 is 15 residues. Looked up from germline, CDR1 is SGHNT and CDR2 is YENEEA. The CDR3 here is CASGGAGEDTDTQYF. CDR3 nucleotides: TGTGCCAGCGGGGGCGCGGGGGAGGACACAGATACGCAGTATTTT. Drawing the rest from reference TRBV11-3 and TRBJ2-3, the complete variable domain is EAGVVQSPRYKIIEKKQPVAFWCNPISGHNTLYWYLQNLGQGPELLIRYENEEAVDDSQLPKDRFSAERLKGVDSTLKIQPAELGDSAVYLCASGGAGEDTDTQYFGPGTRLTVL.

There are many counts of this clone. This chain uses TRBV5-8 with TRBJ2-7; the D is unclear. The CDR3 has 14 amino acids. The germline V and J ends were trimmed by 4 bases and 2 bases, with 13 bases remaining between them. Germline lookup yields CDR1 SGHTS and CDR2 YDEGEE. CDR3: CASSRTGSAYEQYV. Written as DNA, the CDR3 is TGTGCCAGCAGCAGAACCGGGTCTGCCTACGAGCAGTACGTC.

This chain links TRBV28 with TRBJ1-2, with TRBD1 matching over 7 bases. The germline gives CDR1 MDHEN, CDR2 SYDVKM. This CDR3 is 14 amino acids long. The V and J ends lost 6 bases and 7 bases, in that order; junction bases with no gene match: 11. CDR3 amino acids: CASRESQGSAGYTF. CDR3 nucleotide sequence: TGTGCCAGCAGGGAATCACAGGGGAGCGCTGGCTACACCTTC.

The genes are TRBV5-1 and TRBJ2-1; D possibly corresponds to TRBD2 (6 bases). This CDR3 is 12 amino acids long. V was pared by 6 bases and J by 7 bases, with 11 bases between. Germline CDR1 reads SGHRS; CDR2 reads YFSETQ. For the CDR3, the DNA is TGCGCCAGCAAATTTGGGGGGAATGAGCAGTTCTTC. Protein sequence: CASKFGGNEQFF.

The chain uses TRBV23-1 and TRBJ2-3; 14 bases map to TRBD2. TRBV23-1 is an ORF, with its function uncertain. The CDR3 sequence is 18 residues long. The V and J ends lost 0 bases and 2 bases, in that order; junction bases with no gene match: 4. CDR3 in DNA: TGCGCCAGCAGTCAATCGAGGACTAGCGGGGGGAACACAGATACGCAGTATTTT. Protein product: CASSQSRTSGGNTDTQYF.

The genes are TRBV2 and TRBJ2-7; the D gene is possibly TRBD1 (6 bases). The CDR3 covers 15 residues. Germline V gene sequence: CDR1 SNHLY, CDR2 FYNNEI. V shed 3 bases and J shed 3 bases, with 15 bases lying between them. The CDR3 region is CASSDPQGIVYEQYV. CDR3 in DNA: TGTGCCAGCAGTGACCCACAGGGAATCGTCTACGAGCAGTACGTC.

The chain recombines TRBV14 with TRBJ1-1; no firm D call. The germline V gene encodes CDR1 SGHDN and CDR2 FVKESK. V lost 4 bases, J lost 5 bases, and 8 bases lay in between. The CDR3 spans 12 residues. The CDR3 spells CASSRAGTEAFF. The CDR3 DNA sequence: TGTGCCAGCAGCCGAGCGGGGACTGAAGCTTTCTTT. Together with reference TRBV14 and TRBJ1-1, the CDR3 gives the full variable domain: EAGVTQFPSHSVIEKGQTVTLRCDPISGHDNLYWYRRVMGKEIKFLLHFVKESKQDESGMPNNRFLAERTGGTYSTLKVQPAELEDSGVYFCASSRAGTEAFFGQGTRLTVV.

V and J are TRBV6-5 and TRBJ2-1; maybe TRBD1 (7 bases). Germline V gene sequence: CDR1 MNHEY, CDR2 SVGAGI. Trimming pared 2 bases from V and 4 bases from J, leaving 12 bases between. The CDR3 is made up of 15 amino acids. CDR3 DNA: TGTGCCAGCAGTTACCGGAGGGGGCAGTACAATGAGCAGTTCTTC. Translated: CASSYRRGQYNEQFF.

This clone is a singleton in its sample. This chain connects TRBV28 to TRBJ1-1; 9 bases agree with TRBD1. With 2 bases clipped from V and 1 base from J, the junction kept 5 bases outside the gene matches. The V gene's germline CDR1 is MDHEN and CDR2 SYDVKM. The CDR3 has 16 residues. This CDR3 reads CASSLPGQGSNTEAFF. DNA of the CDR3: TGTGCCAGCAGTTTACCTGGACAGGGGTCGAACACTGAAGCTTTCTTT.

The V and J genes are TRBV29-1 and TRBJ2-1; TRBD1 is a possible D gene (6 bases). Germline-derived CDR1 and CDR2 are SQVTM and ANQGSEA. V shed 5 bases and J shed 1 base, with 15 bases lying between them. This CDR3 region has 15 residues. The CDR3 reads CSVRGQHQSYNEQFF. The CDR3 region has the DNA TGCAGCGTTAGAGGACAGCACCAATCCTACAATGAGCAGTTCTTC.

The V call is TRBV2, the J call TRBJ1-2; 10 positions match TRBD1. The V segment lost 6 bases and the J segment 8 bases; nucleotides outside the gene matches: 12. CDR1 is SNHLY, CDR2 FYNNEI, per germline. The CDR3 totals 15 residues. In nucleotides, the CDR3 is TGTGCCAGCAGGGGGACAGGGGCCCGCGGAGAGGGCTACACCTTC. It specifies CASRGTGARGEGYTF. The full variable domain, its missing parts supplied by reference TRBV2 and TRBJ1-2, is EPEVTQTPSHQVTQMGQEVILRCVPISNHLYFYWYRQILGQKVEFLVSFYNNEISEKSEIFDDQFSVERPDGSNFTLKIRSTKLEDSAMYFCASRGTGARGEGYTFGSGTRLTVV.

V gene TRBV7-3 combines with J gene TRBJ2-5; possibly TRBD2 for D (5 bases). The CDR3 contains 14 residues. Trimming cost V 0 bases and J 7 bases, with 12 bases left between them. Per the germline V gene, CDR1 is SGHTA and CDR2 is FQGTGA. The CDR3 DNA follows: TGTGCCAGCAGCTTAACAGGCGGGTCAGGGACCCAGTACTTC. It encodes CASSLTGGSGTQYF.

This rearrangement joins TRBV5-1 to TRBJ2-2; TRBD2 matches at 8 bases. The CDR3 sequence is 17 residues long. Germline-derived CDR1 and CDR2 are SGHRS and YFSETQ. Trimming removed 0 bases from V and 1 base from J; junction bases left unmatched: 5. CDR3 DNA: TGCGCCAGCAGCTTGGCGTCCACTAGCGGGAACACCGGGGAGCTGTTTTTT. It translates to CASSLASTSGNTGELFF.